A single sample gave rise to the 27 T cell receptor beta chains below, sequenced in a study of blood T cell repertoires in COVID-19. The table came from immunoSEQ multiplex PCR; TCRdb's copy has only in-frame clones and leaves some out. The data show around 300,000 clones, approximately 91% seen once. The sequencing sample was made of peripheral blood. The receptors were sampled from a man between 18 and 29 years old with active or convalescent COVID-19.

J is TRBJ1-6 and V is TRBV19; 7 nucleotides line up with TRBD1. CDR3 length equals 15 residues. CDR1 is LNHDA, CDR2 SQIVND, per germline (reference sequence). V was clipped by 7 bases and J by 4 bases; unmatched bases: 7. In nucleotides, the CDR3 is TGTGCCAGTACCCCGACAGGGCTATATAATTCACCCCTCCACTTT. Its protein is CASTPTGLYNSPLHF. Variable domain in full (rest from reference TRBV19 and TRBJ1-6): DGGITQSPKYLFRKEGQNVTLSCEQNLNHDAMYWYRQDPGQGLRLIYYSQIVNDFQKGDIAEGYSVSREKKESFPLTVTSAQKNPTAFYLCASTPTGLYNSPLHFGNGTRLTVT.

This clone has a single count. The chain carries TRBV10-1 and TRBJ2-1; 7 nucleotides align to TRBD1. V shed 0 bases and J 2 bases; nucleotides not matched to a gene: 1. In germline, CDR1 is WNHNN, CDR2 SYGVQD (reference sequence). This CDR3 region has 15 residues. CDR3 amino acids: CASSESQGAYNEQFF. CDR3 nucleotide sequence: TGCGCCAGCAGTGAGTCCCAGGGGGCCTACAATGAGCAGTTCTTC.

To note about this clone: A read error may account for a junction end that differs from germline. V is TRBV6-5 and J is TRBJ2-7; 8 bases are shared with TRBD1. The CDR3 runs 14 residues. CDR1 MNHEY and CDR2 SVGAGI come from the germline V gene. DNA of the CDR3: TGTGCCAGCAGTGACTCAGGGGGCGCGTACGAGCAGTACTTC. It encodes CASSDSGGAYEQYF.

In the case of this clone: Within the sample, other DNA sequences also encode this same CDR3. J is TRBJ2-1 and V is TRBV6-5; D is unclear. From germline, CDR1 is MNHEY and CDR2 SVGAGI. There are 11 residues in the CDR3. The V and J ends lost 3 bases and 7 bases respectively, with 4 bases between them. The CDR3 DNA reads as TGTGCCAGCAGTTATCGGAATGAGCAGTTCTTC. Its translation is CASSYRNEQFF.

The chain joins TRBV24-1 to TRBJ2-3; 9 bases map to TRBD1. Germline V CDR1 and CDR2: KGHDR, SFDVKD. Unmatched junction bases numbered 8, after V lost 7 bases and J lost 4 bases. CDR3 length equals 15 residues. In DNA form, the CDR3 reads TGTGCCACCAGCACCGGGACAGGGAACGCAGATACGCAGTATTTT. Encoded protein: CATSTGTGNADTQYF.

The genes are TRBV3-1 (or the pseudogene TRBV3-2) and TRBJ2-2; no definite D call. The V end lost 2 bases, the J end lost 8 bases, and 6 bases lay between the germline ends. Germline assignment: CDR1 LGHDT and CDR2 YNNKEL (reference sequence). This CDR3 comprises 12 residues. For the CDR3, the DNA is TGTGCCAGCAGCCAATTATCGGGGGAGCTGTTTTTT. It is translated as CASSQLSGELFF.

V gene TRBV2 combines with J gene TRBJ2-3; no definite D call. The V end was cut by 7 bases, the J end by 6 bases, with 17 bases between. Germline V gives CDR1 SNHLY, CDR2 FYNNEI. This CDR3 region has 14 residues. In DNA, the CDR3 is TGTGCCAGCACCTCCCGGTGGTCCTCTGATACGCAGTATTTT. The encoded protein is CASTSRWSSDTQYF. Together with reference TRBV2 and TRBJ2-3, the CDR3 gives the full variable domain: EPEVTQTPSHQVTQMGQEVILRCVPISNHLYFYWYRQILGQKVEFLVSFYNNEISEKSEIFDDQFSVERPDGSNFTLKIRSTKLEDSAMYFCASTSRWSSDTQYFGPGTRLTVL.

The chain combines TRBV2 with TRBJ2-7; 12 bases are a match to TRBD1. J gave up 3 bases and V 6 bases, and 6 bases lay outside the gene matches. CDR3 length: 15 amino acids. Germline assignment: CDR1 SNHLY and CDR2 FYNNEI. CDR3 loop: CASSAGTGGGYEQYF. The DNA for the CDR3 is TGTGCCAGCAGCGCCGGGACAGGGGGCGGCTACGAGCAGTACTTC. Supplemented by reference TRBV2 and TRBJ2-7, the full variable domain reads EPEVTQTPSHQVTQMGQEVILRCVPISNHLYFYWYRQILGQKVEFLVSFYNNEISEKSEIFDDQFSVERPDGSNFTLKIRSTKLEDSAMYFCASSAGTGGGYEQYFGPGTRLTVT.

This clone has just one count. The V gene is TRBV6-2 or TRBV6-3, the J gene TRBJ2-7; D ambiguous. The CDR3 is made up of 15 amino acids. CDR1 is MNHEY, CDR2 SVGEGT, per germline. V was clipped by 5 bases and J by 7 bases, with 21 bases between them. As DNA, the CDR3 is TGTGCCAGCAGTATCTTACGAGTTTCTGCCCGGGAGCAGTACTTC. As protein: CASSILRVSAREQYF.

V usage is TRBV11-1 and J usage is TRBJ2-3; 12 bases are a match to TRBD1. V was clipped by 3 bases and J by 1 base; unmatched bases: 2. The germline V gene has CDR1 SGHAT and CDR2 FQDESV (reference sequence). The CDR3 consists of 16 residues. The CDR3 DNA is TGTGCCAGCAGCTTGGGACAGGGGGCTCGCACAGATACGCAGTATTTT. Translation gives CASSLGQGARTDTQYF.

This clone has more than one count but fewer than ten. The CDR3 loop is CASSSGQGGETQYF. CDR3 in DNA: TGTGCCAGCAGCTCGGGACAGGGAGGAGAGACCCAGTACTTC. The chain has TRBV13 and TRBJ2-5; 9 bases are shared with TRBD1. This CDR3 has 14 amino acids. Germline V CDR1 and CDR2: PRHDT, FYEKMQ (reference sequence). V gave up 4 bases and J gave up 4 bases; unmatched junction bases: 4.

The rearrangement joins TRBV9 to TRBJ1-2; tentative D call: TRBD1 (6 bases). Germline-derived CDR1 and CDR2 are SGDLS and YYNGEE. The CDR3 is made up of 14 amino acids. V shed 4 bases and J shed 4 bases, with 14 bases lying between them. DNA of the CDR3: TGTGCCAGCAGCCCCCTCGAGGGGGTCTATGGCTACACCTTC. It is translated as CASSPLEGVYGYTF.

The chain combines TRBV28 with TRBJ2-3, with 10 bases fitting TRBD2. This CDR3 contains 19 residues. Germline V CDR1 and CDR2: MDHEN, SYDVKM. V was clipped by 4 bases and J by 0 bases; unmatched bases: 13. CDR3 bases: TGTGCCAGCAGTTGGGGGACGCGGACTAGCGGTCCTAGCACAGATACGCAGTATTTT. The encoded protein is CASSWGTRTSGPSTDTQYF.

V and J are TRBV14 and TRBJ2-3; a weak D match, TRBD1 (6 bases). Trimming left V 1 base short and J 4 bases short, with 12 bases between. The CDR3 is 15 residues long. The V gene's germline CDR1 is SGHDN and CDR2 FVKESK. CDR3 region: CASSQGDISSDTQYF. In DNA, the CDR3 is TGTGCCAGCAGCCAAGGGGACATAAGTTCAGATACGCAGTATTTT. The full variable domain, completed using reference TRBV14 and TRBJ2-3, is EAGVTQFPSHSVIEKGQTVTLRCDPISGHDNLYWYRRVMGKEIKFLLHFVKESKQDESGMPNNRFLAERTGGTYSTLKVQPAELEDSGVYFCASSQGDISSDTQYFGPGTRLTVL.

As regards this clone: One end of the junction is discordant with germline, which a read error may explain. The rearrangement joins TRBV15 to TRBJ2-1; D ambiguous. The CDR3 consists of 14 residues. Germline CDR1 reads LNHNV; CDR2 reads YYDKDF (reference sequence). This chain's CDR3 is CATSRDKSYNEQFF. The CDR3 bases are TGTGCCACCAGCCGAGACAAATCCTACAATGAGCAGTTCTTC.

V gene TRBV3-1 (or the pseudogene TRBV3-2) combines with J gene TRBJ2-1; TRBD2 matches 7 bases. Per the germline V gene, CDR1 is LGHDT and CDR2 is YNNKEL (reference sequence). V was pared by 1 base and J by 8 bases, with 14 bases of the junction left unmatched. The CDR3 totals 17 residues. The CDR3 DNA sequence: TGTGCCAGCAGCCAAGGGGGTCTAGCGGAGTTACTCGATGAGCAGTTCTTC. Translation: CASSQGGLAELLDEQFF.

CDR3 in DNA: TGTGCCAGCAGCCTGGGGGGTATGAATGAGCAGTTCTTC. Protein: CASSLGGMNEQFF. The rearrangement uses TRBV2 and TRBJ2-1, with TRBD2 as a possible D gene (6 bases). Looked up from germline, CDR1 is SNHLY and CDR2 is FYNNEI. The CDR3 is 13 residues long. Trimming removed 6 bases from V and 7 bases from J, with 13 bases in between.

The chain has TRBV4-1 and TRBJ2-1; D possibly corresponds to TRBD2 (5 bases). Trimming left V 4 bases short and J 4 bases short, with 14 bases between. The CDR3 extends over 15 amino acids. Germline V gene lookup returns CDR1 MGHRA and CDR2 YSYEKL. CDR3 residues: CASSPSPSQYNEQFF. The CDR3 DNA sequence: TGCGCCAGCAGCCCTAGCCCGTCACAATACAATGAGCAGTTCTTC.

The rearrangement links TRBV5-1 to TRBJ1-1; 12 bases are shared with TRBD1. Germline V gene sequence: CDR1 SGHRS, CDR2 YFSETQ. With 0 bases clipped from V and 5 bases from J, the junction kept 8 bases outside the gene matches. The CDR3 has 17 residues. CDR3 in DNA: TGCGCCAGCAGCTTGGATGGGACAGGGGGCGGTAGGACTGAAGCTTTCTTT. As protein: CASSLDGTGGGRTEAFF.

CDR3 sequence reads: CASSSGTSGETQYF. The CDR3 coding sequence is TGTGCCAGCAGCTCAGGGACTAGCGGGGAGACCCAGTACTTC. The V call is TRBV5-4, the J call TRBJ2-5; 12 positions match TRBD2. Looked up from germline, CDR1 is SGHNT and CDR2 is YYREEE (reference sequence). The CDR3 sequence is 14 residues long. V lost 3 bases, J lost 5 bases, and 2 bases stayed unmatched.

The chain recombines TRBV5-1 with TRBJ1-5; tentatively, D is TRBD1 (6 bases). Germline lookup yields CDR1 SGHRS and CDR2 YFSETQ. Deletions cut 3 bases from V and 7 bases from J, with 14 bases between. The CDR3 spans 14 residues. CDR3 residues: CASSSYRVSQPQHF. The CDR3 bases are TGCGCCAGCAGCTCCTACAGGGTAAGCCAGCCCCAGCATTTT.

This clone appeared a few times. V gene TRBV5-1 combines with J gene TRBJ2-6; 8 bases fit TRBD2. This CDR3 has 22 amino acids. The germline V gene has CDR1 SGHRS and CDR2 YFSETQ. V gave up 4 bases and J gave up 0 bases; unmatched junction bases: 21. In nucleotides, the CDR3 is TGCGCCAGCAGCCCTACCGGGCGGGGGGCCCTGGCAAGGGGCTCTGGGGCCAACGTCCTGACTTTC. Protein product: CASSPTGRGALARGSGANVLTF.

J is TRBJ2-3 and V is TRBV3-1 (or the pseudogene TRBV3-2); perhaps TRBD1 as D (6 bases). CDR1 and CDR2 (germline): LGHDT, YNNKEL (reference sequence). This CDR3 region has 14 residues. Trimming left V 4 bases short and J 4 bases short, with 12 bases between. CDR3 region: CASSLISGADTQYF. The CDR3 DNA sequence: TGTGCCAGCAGCCTAATATCAGGGGCAGATACGCAGTATTTT.

The chain uses TRBV19 and TRBJ2-3; D remains unclear. The CDR3 is 12 amino acids. Trimming left V 5 bases short and J 2 bases short, with 5 bases between. Germline V gene data show CDR1 as LNHDA and CDR2 as SQIVND (reference sequence). In DNA, the CDR3 is TGTGCCAGTAGTTCCAACACAGATACGCAGTATTTT. It encodes CASSSNTDTQYF.

The chain couples TRBV18 to TRBJ2-5; the match to TRBD1 covers 9 bases. CDR3 length: 13 residues. V lost 8 bases and J lost 5; bases outside the gene matches: 6. Looked up from germline, CDR1 is KGHSH and CDR2 is LQKENI. CDR3 sequence (DNA): TGTGCCAGCGCGGGACAGGGTGCGGAGACCCAGTACTTC. Encoded protein: CASAGQGAETQYF. Drawing the rest from reference TRBV18 and TRBJ2-5, the complete variable domain is NAGVMQNPRHLVRRRGQEARLRCSPMKGHSHVYWYRQLPEEGLKFMVYLQKENIIDESGMPKERFSAEFPKEGPSILRIQQVVRGDSAAYFCASAGQGAETQYFGPGTRLLVL.

V gene TRBV7-2 combines with J gene TRBJ2-2; D is possibly TRBD2 (6 bases). Trimming took off 8 bases at V and 4 bases at J, with 17 bases between the two ends. The CDR3 runs to 15 residues. The germline V gene encodes CDR1 SGHTA and CDR2 FQGNSA. The CDR3: CASGGKRRTTGELFF. The CDR3 bases are TGTGCCAGCGGGGGGAAGAGGAGGACCACCGGGGAGCTGTTTTTT.

This chain joins TRBV11-2 and TRBJ2-7; D is perhaps TRBD1 (6 bases). The CDR3 has 15 amino acids. The germline gives CDR1 SGHAT, CDR2 FQNNGV. V was shortened by 3 bases and J by 0 bases, with 12 bases between the two germline ends. As DNA, the CDR3 is TGTGCCAGCAGCTTCGGACGGGACAACTCCTACGAGCAGTACTTC. It encodes CASSFGRDNSYEQYF.